This is a list of T cell receptor beta chains from one sample in a study of blood T cell repertoires in COVID-19. The assay was immunoSEQ multiplex PCR, and TCRdb's table has in-frame clones only and misses some. Of 250,000 or so clones in the sample, about four fifths are singletons; the top ten hold about 3.2%. What was sequenced was peripheral blood. The receptors were sampled from a young woman with acute or convalescent COVID-19. Both conserved end residues are part of each CDR3. The D gene is left open where the match is weak. Part of the rows lack a size; the others show once, few, many or a class for expanded clones.

v_gene: TRBV6-4
abundance: NA
j_gene: TRBJ2-2
d_gene: NA
CDR3nt: TGTGCCAGCAGTGAAGGGGCCCATTCAAACACCGGGGAGCTGTTTTTT
CDR3aa: CASSEGAHSNTGELFF

v_gene: TRBV27
abundance: NA
j_gene: TRBJ1-4
d_gene: NA
CDR3nt: TGTGCCAGCAGTTTAGAGAGGAGGGGCGGTGAAAAACTGTTTTTT
CDR3aa: CASSLERRGGEKLFF

v_gene: TRBV19
abundance: NA
j_gene: TRBJ2-1
d_gene: TRBD2
CDR3nt: TGTGCCACAACTGGACTAGCGGGAGGGTCCTACAATGAGCAGTTCTTC
CDR3aa: CATTGLAGGSYNEQFF

v_gene: TRBV18
abundance: once
j_gene: TRBJ1-2
d_gene: TRBD1
CDR3nt: TGTGCCAGCTCACCCCTTCCCGCCAGGGGGTCTGATGGCTACACCTTC
CDR3aa: CASSPLPARGSDGYTF

v_gene: TRBV3-1/TRBV3-2
abundance: few
j_gene: TRBJ1-6
d_gene: NA
CDR3nt: TGTGCCAGCAGCCAACCAGCCTGGGAGGGACTCAATTCACCCCTCCACTTT
CDR3aa: CASSQPAWEGLNSPLHF

v_gene: TRBV27
abundance: NA
j_gene: TRBJ1-1
d_gene: TRBD1
CDR3nt: TGTGCCAGCAGTTTTGGGACAGGGAGGACTGAAGCTTTCTTT
CDR3aa: CASSFGTGRTEAFF

v_gene: TRBV7-6
abundance: NA
j_gene: TRBJ2-7
d_gene: NA
CDR3nt: TGTGCCAGCAGCTTATCGGGGGAAACCTACGAGCAGTACTTC
CDR3aa: CASSLSGETYEQYF

v_gene: TRBV11-2
abundance: NA
j_gene: TRBJ2-7
d_gene: TRBD1
CDR3nt: TGTGCCAGCAGCTTAGCCCCCCCGACAGGGAGAGTGTACGAGCAGTACTTC
CDR3aa: CASSLAPPTGRVYEQYF

v_gene: TRBV6-5
abundance: few
j_gene: TRBJ2-2
d_gene: NA
CDR3nt: TGTGCCAGCAGATGGAGGGGTTACACCGGGGAGCTGTTTTTT
CDR3aa: CASRWRGYTGELFF

v_gene: TRBV6-2/TRBV6-3
abundance: NA
j_gene: TRBJ2-2
d_gene: TRBD1
CDR3nt: TGTGCCAGCAGTCCACAGGGGGCGCGGGTCACCGGGGAGCTGTTTTTT
CDR3aa: CASSPQGARVTGELFF

v_gene: TRBV9
abundance: few
j_gene: TRBJ2-7
d_gene: TRBD2
CDR3nt: TGTGCCAGCAGCGTAGGTGGGGGGGAATCCTCCTACGAGCAGTACTTC
CDR3aa: CASSVGGGESSYEQYF

v_gene: TRBV12-5
abundance: once
j_gene: TRBJ1-3
d_gene: NA
CDR3nt: TGTGCTAGTGGTTTTACCACAGTGGGAGGAACTGGAAACACCATATATTTT
CDR3aa: CASGFTTVGGTGNTIYF

v_gene: TRBV3-1/TRBV3-2
abundance: few
j_gene: TRBJ1-5
d_gene: TRBD1
CDR3nt: TGTGCCAGCAGCCGAAAAGGCCCCGGGACAGGGATTGAGCCCCAGCATTTT
CDR3aa: CASSRKGPGTGIEPQHF

v_gene: TRBV6-4
abundance: NA
j_gene: TRBJ1-2
d_gene: TRBD1
CDR3nt: TGTGCCAGCAGGACGGGGACAGGGAACAACTATGGCTACACCTTC
CDR3aa: CASRTGTGNNYGYTF

v_gene: TRBV5-6
abundance: NA
j_gene: TRBJ2-1
d_gene: TRBD2
CDR3nt: TGTGCCAGCAGCTTGGCGGGGGCGGGGGGCCCAAACAATGAGCAGTTCTTC
CDR3aa: CASSLAGAGGPNNEQFF

v_gene: TRBV24-1
abundance: few
j_gene: TRBJ2-2
d_gene: TRBD2
CDR3nt: TGTGCCACCAGTGAATCCGGGACTAGTAACACCGGGGAGCTGTTTTTT
CDR3aa: CATSESGTSNTGELFF

v_gene: TRBV30
abundance: NA
j_gene: TRBJ2-3
d_gene: NA
CDR3nt: TGTGCCTGGAGCCCGCCCTACTCAGATACGCAGTATTTT
CDR3aa: CAWSPPYSDTQYF

v_gene: TRBV7-9
abundance: NA
j_gene: TRBJ2-1
d_gene: TRBD2
CDR3nt: TGTGCCAGCAGCTTAGGAGGTTGGGGGACTAGCGGGAGGGCTGGCGAGCAGTTCTTC
CDR3aa: CASSLGGWGTSGRAGEQFF